This is a list of T cell receptor beta chains from one sample in a study of cytomegalovirus exposure and HLA in healthy donors. Profiled with immunoSEQ multiplex PCR; TCRdb holds only in-frame clones, not every one. The sample shows approximately 150,000 clones, about three quarters of them seen only once. Sample: PBMCs. These receptors all come from a woman in her thirties or forties in good health and CMV-seropositive. Both conserved end residues are part of each CDR3. Expanded clones get a size class; other rows say once, few or many, or leave the size out.

CDR3 protein,J gene,V gene,clone size
CASSQEPGVNTGELFF,TRBJ2-2,TRBV4-1,NA
CSVPGQNQIEAFF,TRBJ1-1,TRBV29-1,once
CAISATSGARNTQYF,TRBJ2-3,TRBV10-3,few
CASSSTGGSNTEAFF,TRBJ1-1,TRBV5-6,NA
CASSHDWDRGRTGELFF,TRBJ2-2,TRBV7-2,NA
CASSLIATGGCTGELFF,TRBJ2-2,TRBV23-1,NA
CASSKALAGGTDTQYF,TRBJ2-3,TRBV4-3,NA
CAWSVGGDNEQFF,TRBJ2-1,TRBV30,NA
CASSLDPGQGNYEQYF,TRBJ2-7,TRBV11-3,once
CASSAQGVDEKLFF,TRBJ1-4,TRBV19,NA
CASSPRTEYQPQHF,TRBJ1-5,TRBV16,once